The clone carrying this T cell receptor beta chain was seen ten or more times. Antigen specificity is unknown. TCRdb re-derived calls from the reads in MiXCR, one entry per CDR3 protein. The sample includes approximately 190,000 distinct CDR3 sequences, roughly 9.8% of them seen just once. This record comes from a study of T cell repertoires in cytomegalovirus infection. Study summary: Both CMV infection and a matching HLA type were indicated by public TCR beta signatures. Study-level results: Across the ex vivo response, the dominant clonotypes were HLA-C-restricted CMV-specific TCR beta clonotypes. Carriers of CMV and the relevant HLA type were discriminated by public TCR beta frequency.

The receptor's source is a human donor in good health (CMV status not recorded). Some clones in this sample may be carry-over from other donors' samples. The sample comprised PBMCs.

CDR3 DNA sequence: TGTGCCAGCAGTTCCCCCGGGACACCTACAAATCAGCCCCAGCATTTT. This sequence encodes CASSSPGTPTNQPQHF. The chain carries TRBV28 and TRBJ1-5, with D possibly TRBD1 on 6 matching bases. The V gene's germline CDR1 is MDHEN and CDR2 SYDVKM. The V end was cut by 4 bases, the J end by 4 bases, with 17 bases between. The CDR3 sequence is 16 residues long.